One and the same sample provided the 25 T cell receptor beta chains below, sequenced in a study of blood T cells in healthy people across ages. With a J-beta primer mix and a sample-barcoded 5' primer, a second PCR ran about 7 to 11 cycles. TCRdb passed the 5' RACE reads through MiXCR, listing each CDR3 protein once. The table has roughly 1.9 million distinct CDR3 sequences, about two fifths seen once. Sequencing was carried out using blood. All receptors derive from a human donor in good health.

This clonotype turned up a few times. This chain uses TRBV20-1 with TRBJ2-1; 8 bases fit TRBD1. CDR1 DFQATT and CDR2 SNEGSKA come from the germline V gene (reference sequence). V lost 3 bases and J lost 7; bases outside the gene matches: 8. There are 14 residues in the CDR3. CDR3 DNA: TGCAGTGCTAGGCGGACAGGGTTTAGGAATGAGCAGTTCTTC. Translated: CSARRTGFRNEQFF.

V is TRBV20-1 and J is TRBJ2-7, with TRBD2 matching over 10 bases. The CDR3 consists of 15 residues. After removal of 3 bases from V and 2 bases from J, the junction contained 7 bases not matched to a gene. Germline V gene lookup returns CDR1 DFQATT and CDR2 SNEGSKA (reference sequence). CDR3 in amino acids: CSASYSGGAAYEQYF. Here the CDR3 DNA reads TGCAGTGCTAGTTACAGCGGGGGGGCAGCCTACGAGCAGTACTTC.

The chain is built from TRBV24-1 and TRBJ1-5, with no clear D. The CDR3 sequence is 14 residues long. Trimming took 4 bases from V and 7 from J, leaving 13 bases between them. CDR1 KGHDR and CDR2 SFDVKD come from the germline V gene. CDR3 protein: CATSEQTAWQPQHF. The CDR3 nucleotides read TGTGCCACCAGTGAACAAACAGCCTGGCAGCCCCAGCATTTT.

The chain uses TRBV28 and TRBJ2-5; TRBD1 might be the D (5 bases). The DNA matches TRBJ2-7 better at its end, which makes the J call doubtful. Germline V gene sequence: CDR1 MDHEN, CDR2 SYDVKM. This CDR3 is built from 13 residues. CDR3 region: CASRTQGPYEQYF. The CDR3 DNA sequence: TGTGCCAGCAGAACTCAGGGCCCCTACGAGCAGTACTTC.

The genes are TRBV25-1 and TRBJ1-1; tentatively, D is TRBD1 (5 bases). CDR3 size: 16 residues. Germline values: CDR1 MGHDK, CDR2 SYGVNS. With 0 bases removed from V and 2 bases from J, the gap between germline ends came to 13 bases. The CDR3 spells CASSEYFSGPNTEAFF. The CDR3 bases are TGTGCCAGCAGTGAATATTTTTCAGGGCCCAACACTGAAGCTTTCTTT.

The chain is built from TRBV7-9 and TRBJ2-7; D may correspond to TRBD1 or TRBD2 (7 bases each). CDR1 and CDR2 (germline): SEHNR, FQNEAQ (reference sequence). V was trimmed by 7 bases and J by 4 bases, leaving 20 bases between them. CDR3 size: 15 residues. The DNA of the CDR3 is TGTGCCAGCACCGGGGGAGGGACAGCGGCATACGAGCAGTACTTC. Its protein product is CASTGGGTAAYEQYF.

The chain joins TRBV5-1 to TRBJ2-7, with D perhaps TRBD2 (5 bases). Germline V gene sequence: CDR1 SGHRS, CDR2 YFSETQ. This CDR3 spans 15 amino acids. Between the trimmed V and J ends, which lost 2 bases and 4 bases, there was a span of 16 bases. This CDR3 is CASSFEGGPGYEQYF. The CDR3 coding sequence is TGCGCCAGCAGCTTTGAGGGCGGTCCTGGATACGAGCAGTACTTC.

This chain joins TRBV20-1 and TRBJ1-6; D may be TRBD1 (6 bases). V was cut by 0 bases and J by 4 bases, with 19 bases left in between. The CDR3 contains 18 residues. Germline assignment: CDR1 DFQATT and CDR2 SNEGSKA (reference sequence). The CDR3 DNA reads TGCAGTGCTAGAGATCGTGAGACAGGAGGGATATATAATTCACCCCTCCACTTT. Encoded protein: CSARDRETGGIYNSPLHF.

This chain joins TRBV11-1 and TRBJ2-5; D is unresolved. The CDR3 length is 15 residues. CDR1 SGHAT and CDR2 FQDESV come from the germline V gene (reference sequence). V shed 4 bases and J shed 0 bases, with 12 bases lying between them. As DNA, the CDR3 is TGTGCCAGCAGCTCTAAGAATTGGTACCAAGAGACCCAGTACTTC. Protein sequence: CASSSKNWYQETQYF.

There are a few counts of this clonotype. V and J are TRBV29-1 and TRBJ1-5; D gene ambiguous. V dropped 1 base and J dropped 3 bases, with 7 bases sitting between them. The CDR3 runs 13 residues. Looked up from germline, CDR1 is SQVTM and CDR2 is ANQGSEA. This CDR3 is CSVEVRPNQPQHF. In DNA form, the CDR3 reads TGCAGCGTTGAAGTCAGACCCAATCAGCCCCAGCATTTT.

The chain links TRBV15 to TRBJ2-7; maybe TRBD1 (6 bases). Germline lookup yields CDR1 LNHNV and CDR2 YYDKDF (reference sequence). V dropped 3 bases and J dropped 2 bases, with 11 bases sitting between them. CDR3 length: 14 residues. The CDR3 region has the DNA TGTGCCACCAGCAGCATCGGACAGACCTACGAGCAGTACTTC. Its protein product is CATSSIGQTYEQYF.

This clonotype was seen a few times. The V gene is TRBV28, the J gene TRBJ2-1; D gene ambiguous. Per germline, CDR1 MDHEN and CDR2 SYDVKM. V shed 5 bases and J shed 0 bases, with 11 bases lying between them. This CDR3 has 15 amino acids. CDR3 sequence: CASSRRVSSYNEQFF. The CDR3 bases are TGTGCCAGCAGTCGACGGGTGAGCTCCTACAATGAGCAGTTCTTC.

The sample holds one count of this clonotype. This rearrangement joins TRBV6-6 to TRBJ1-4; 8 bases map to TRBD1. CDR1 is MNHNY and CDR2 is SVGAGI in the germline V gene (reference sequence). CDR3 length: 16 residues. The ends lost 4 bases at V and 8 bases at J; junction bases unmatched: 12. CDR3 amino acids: CASSSLSQGGGEKLFF. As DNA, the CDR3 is TGTGCCAGCAGTTCGCTATCACAGGGGGGAGGAGAAAAACTGTTTTTT.

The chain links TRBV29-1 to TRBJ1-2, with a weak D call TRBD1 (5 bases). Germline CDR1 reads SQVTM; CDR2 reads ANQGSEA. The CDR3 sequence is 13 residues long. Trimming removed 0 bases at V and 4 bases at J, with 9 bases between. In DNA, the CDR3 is TGCAGCGTTGAAGAGGTCGGGACCTATGGCTACACCTTC. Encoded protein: CSVEEVGTYGYTF.

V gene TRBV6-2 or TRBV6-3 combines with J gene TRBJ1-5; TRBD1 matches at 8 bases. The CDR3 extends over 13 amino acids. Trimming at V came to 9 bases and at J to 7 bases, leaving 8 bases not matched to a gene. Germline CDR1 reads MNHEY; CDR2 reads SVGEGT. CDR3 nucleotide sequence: TGTGCCAGTACGACAGGGGATCGGCAGCCCCAGCATTTT. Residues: CASTTGDRQPQHF.

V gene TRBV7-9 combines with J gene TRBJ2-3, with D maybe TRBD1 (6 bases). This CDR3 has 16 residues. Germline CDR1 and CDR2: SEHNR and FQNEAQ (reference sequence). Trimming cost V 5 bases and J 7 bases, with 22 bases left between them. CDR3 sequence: CASSPPAPGHPNTQYF. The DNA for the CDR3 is TGTGCCAGCAGCCCCCCAGCCCCGGGACACCCTAATACGCAGTATTTT.

CDR3 sequence: CASSSRRDKGSNQPQHF. The CDR3 DNA reads TGTGCCAGCAGTTCGCGGCGGGACAAAGGAAGCAATCAGCCCCAGCATTTT. J is TRBJ1-5 and V is TRBV28; the D gene is possibly TRBD1 (6 bases). This CDR3 comprises 17 residues. CDR1 and CDR2 (germline): MDHEN, SYDVKM. V dropped 4 bases and J dropped 1 base, with 17 bases sitting between them.

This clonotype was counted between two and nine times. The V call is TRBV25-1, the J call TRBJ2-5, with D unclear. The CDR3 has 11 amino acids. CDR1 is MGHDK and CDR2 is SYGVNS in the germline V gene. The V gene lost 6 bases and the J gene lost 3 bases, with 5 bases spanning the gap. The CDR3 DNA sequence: TGTGCCAGCAGGACGGAAGAGACCCAGTACTTC. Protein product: CASRTEETQYF.

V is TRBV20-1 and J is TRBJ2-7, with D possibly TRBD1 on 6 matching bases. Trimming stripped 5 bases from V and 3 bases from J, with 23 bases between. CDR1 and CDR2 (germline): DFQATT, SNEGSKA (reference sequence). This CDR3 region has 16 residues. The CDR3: CSARPRRGTNYYEQYF. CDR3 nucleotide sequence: TGCAGTGCTCGCCCAAGAAGGGGGACAAATTACTACGAGCAGTACTTC.

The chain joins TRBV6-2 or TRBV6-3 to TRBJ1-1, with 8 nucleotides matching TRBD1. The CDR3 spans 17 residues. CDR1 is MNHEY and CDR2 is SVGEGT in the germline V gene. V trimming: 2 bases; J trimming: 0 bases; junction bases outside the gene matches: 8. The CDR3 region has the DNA TGTGCCAGCAGTTACCCACTGACAGGGGAGATGAACACTGAAGCTTTCTTT. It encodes CASSYPLTGEMNTEAFF.

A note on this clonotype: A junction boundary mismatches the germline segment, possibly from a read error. This CDR3 reads CASSVSGEYGYTIYF. In nucleotides, the CDR3 is TGTGCCAGCAGCGTCTCGGGGGAGTATGGATACACCATATATTTT. The chain uses TRBV7-2 and TRBJ1-3; tentative D call: TRBD1 (5 bases). CDR1 SGHTA and CDR2 FQGNSA come from the germline V gene. This CDR3 has 15 residues.

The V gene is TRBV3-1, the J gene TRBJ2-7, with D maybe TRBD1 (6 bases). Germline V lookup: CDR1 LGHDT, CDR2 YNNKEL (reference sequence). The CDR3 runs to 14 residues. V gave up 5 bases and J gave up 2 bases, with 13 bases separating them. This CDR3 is CASSSNTGTYEQYF. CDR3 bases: TGTGCCAGCAGCTCTAATACAGGGACCTACGAGCAGTACTTC.

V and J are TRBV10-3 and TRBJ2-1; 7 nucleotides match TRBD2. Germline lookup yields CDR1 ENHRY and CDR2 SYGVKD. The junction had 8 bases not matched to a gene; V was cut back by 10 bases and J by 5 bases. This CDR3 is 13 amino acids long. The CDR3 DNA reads TGTGCCACCCCGGGACTAAGCAACAATGAGCAGTTCTTC. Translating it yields CATPGLSNNEQFF.

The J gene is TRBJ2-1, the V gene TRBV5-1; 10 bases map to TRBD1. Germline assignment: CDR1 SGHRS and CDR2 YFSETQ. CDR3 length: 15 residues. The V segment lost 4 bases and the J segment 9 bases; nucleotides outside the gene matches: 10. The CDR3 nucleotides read TGCGCCAGCAGCCAGACAGGGGGCGCAGGAGTTGAGCAGTTCTTC. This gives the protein CASSQTGGAGVEQFF.

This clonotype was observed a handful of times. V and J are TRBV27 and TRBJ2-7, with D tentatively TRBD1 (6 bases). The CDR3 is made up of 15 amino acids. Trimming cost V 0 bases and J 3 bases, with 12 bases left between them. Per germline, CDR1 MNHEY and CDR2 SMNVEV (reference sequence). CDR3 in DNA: TGTGCCAGCAGTTTATCTACGGACAGTAGCTACGAGCAGTACTTC. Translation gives CASSLSTDSSYEQYF.